One T cell receptor beta chain is described in this entry. Its antigen is not identified. These data originate in a study of monozygotic twins with inflammatory bowel disease. General study findings and limits: Repertoires of patients may have been made more variable by differing immunosuppressive treatments.

Per sample, reverse transcription was split into eight reactions. UMIs incorporating a 6-nucleotide sample barcode were appended by means of template switching. One entry per CDR3 protein, without DNA, is what TCRdb gives after re-calling the 5' RACE reads. The table lists 310,000 or so distinct CDR3 sequences. In germline, CDR1 is SEHNR, CDR2 FQNEAQ (reference sequence). The CDR3 covers 16 residues. V is TRBV7-9 and J is TRBJ1-6. This TCR was recovered from a human donor with ulcerative colitis or Crohn's disease, or a healthy co-twin of an affected twin (not recorded which). Input material: blood. The CDR3 sequence: CASSFWEGSYNSPLHF.